Listed here are 6 T cell receptor beta chains from one sample, sequenced in a study of cytomegalovirus exposure and HLA in healthy donors. Generated by immunoSEQ multiplex PCR, the TCRdb table keeps only in-frame clones and is missing some. The sample consists of approximately 300,000 clones, about nine tenths of them appearing once. Sequenced material: PBMCs. Receptors originate from a woman aged 30 to 39 in good health and CMV-seropositive.

The chain carries TRBV5-4 and TRBJ1-1, with D perhaps matching TRBD1 (5 bases). Trimming removed 4 bases at V and 6 bases at J, with 16 bases between. CDR3 length: 14 amino acids. CDR1 SGHNT and CDR2 YYREEE come from the germline V gene (reference sequence). This chain's CDR3 is CASSPGIIEAEAFF. CDR3 bases: TGTGCCAGCAGCCCAGGGATAATAGAGGCTGAAGCTTTCTTT.

The chain joins TRBV4-2 to TRBJ2-7; D unresolved. The CDR3 is made up of 14 amino acids. V shed 3 bases and J shed 5 bases, with 14 bases lying between them. Germline V CDR1 and CDR2: LGHNA, YNFKEQ. In DNA form, the CDR3 reads TGTGCCAGCAGCCAGGCTTTGGAAGTCGACGAGCAGTACTTC. Protein: CASSQALEVDEQYF.

CDR3 in amino acids: CASSQELGVYEKLFF. The CDR3 DNA reads as TGCGCCAGCAGCCAAGAATTGGGAGTATATGAAAAACTGTTTTTT. The chain has TRBV4-3 and TRBJ1-4; D is unresolved. Germline-derived CDR1 and CDR2 are LGHNA and YSLEER. This CDR3 has 15 residues. V lost 0 bases, J lost 6 bases, and 11 bases lay in between.

In its sample, this clone was seen once. The chain has TRBV11-2 and TRBJ1-1; D is undetermined. Trimming left V 1 base short and J 7 bases short, with 10 bases between. The CDR3 length is 13 residues. In germline, CDR1 is SGHAT, CDR2 FQNNGV. For the CDR3, the DNA is TGTGCCAGCAGCTTAGTAATTGATGGTGAAGCTTTCTTT. Translation gives CASSLVIDGEAFF.

For this clone: The sample carries other DNA sequences with the same CDR3. The rearrangement links TRBV9 to TRBJ2-2; D ambiguous. Germline loops: CDR1 SGDLS, CDR2 YYNGEE. V was trimmed by 2 bases and J by 0 bases, leaving 5 bases between them. This CDR3 spans 14 amino acids. CDR3 nucleotide sequence: TGTGCCAGCAGCGTGGGCGCGAACACCGGGGAGCTGTTTTTT. It specifies CASSVGANTGELFF.

The chain links TRBV5-4 to TRBJ2-5; D ambiguous. V shed 1 base and J shed 3 bases, with 7 bases lying between them. This CDR3 comprises 13 residues. The germline CDR1 and CDR2 sequences are SGHNT and YYREEE (reference sequence). The CDR3: CASSLRAEETQYF. CDR3 DNA: TGTGCCAGCAGCTTGCGGGCTGAAGAGACCCAGTACTTC.